This TCR beta chain was obtained from a study of CD8 T cells in Susac syndrome. Study-wide points: As the study acknowledged, the number of individuals in its TCR sequencing and HLA analysis was relatively small.

J lost 6 bases, V lost 0 bases, and 4 bases had no gene match. This CDR3 is built from 15 residues. Germline CDR1 and CDR2: GTSNPN and SVGIG (reference sequence). Comment on this clonotype: What it binds is unknown.

Sequencing of TCR beta was performed on blood CD8+ T cells and on blood CD4+ T cells. TEMRA cells were FACS-enriched, with CD8+ and CD4+ T cells isolated negatively. With random hexamers, reverse transcription was performed on roughly 0.5 to 1 ug of RNA. An immunoSEQ multiplex PCR generated amplified TCR beta CDR3 products spanning 54 Vbeta and 13 Jbeta. TCRdb re-called the immunoSEQ multiplex PCR reads through MiXCR, storing one row per CDR3 protein. The sample carries approximately 100,000 distinct CDR3 sequences, roughly 95% recorded once. The clonotype was recovered from a human donor in good health. The V gene is TRBV30, the J gene TRBJ2-2; TRBD1 matches 10 bases. The sample consisted of CD4+ T cells from PBMCs. CDR3 sequence: CAWSVTGTGAGELFF. CDR3 coding DNA: TGTGCCTGGAGTGTCACCGGGACAGGGGCCGGGGAGCTGTTTTTT.